This TCR beta chain was obtained from a study of blood T cell repertoires in COVID-19. Study overall: Sources were T cells, B-cell-depleted T cells, or PBMCs; the material itself was cDNA or gDNA.

Per the study methods: Reference gene primer amplification gave estimated nucleated cell counts. Method: immunoSEQ multiplex PCR; TCRdb's copy keeps in-frame clones and lacks some. V, J and clone size derive from that table, while D and trimming were established from the DNA sequence. The sample carries about 280,000 clones, approximately 90% recorded once. Germline V gene lookup returns CDR1 SEHNR and CDR2 FQNEAQ (reference sequence). CDR3 length equals 15 residues. The J segment lost 3 bases and the V segment lost 5 bases, leaving 2 bases of the junction unmatched. J is TRBJ2-5 and V is TRBV7-9; TRBD2 agrees at 14 bases. The source material was peripheral blood. The TCR originated in a woman aged 45-65 years who had recovered from COVID-19. The CDR3 is CASSPGLAGEETQYF. CDR3 nucleotides: TGTGCCAGCAGCCCGGGACTAGCGGGAGAAGAGACCCAGTACTTC.